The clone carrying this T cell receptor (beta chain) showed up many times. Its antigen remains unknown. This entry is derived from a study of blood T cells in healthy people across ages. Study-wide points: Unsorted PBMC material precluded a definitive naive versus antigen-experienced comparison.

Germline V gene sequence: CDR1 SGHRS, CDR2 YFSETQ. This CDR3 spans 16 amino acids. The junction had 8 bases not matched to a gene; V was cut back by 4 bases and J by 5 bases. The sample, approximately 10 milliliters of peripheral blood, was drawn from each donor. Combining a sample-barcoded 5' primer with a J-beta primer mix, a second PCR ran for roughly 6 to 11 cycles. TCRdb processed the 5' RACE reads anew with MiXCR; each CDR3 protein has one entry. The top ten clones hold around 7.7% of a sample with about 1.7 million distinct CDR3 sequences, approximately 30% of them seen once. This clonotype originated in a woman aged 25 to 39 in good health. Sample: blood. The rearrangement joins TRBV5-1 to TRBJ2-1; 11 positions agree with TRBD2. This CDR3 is CASSPLTSGTNNEQFF. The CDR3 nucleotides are TGCGCCAGCAGCCCCTTGACTAGCGGGACGAACAATGAGCAGTTCTTC.